This TCR beta chain was captured in a study of blood T cell repertoires in COVID-19. In germline, CDR1 is SQVTM, CDR2 ANQGSEA. The CDR3 is 14 amino acids. The V and J ends lost 8 bases and 5 bases respectively, with 19 bases between them. Assay: immunoSEQ multiplex PCR; the TCRdb copy retains only in-frame clones and omits some. The table shows tens of thousands of clones, with 83% occurring only once. What was sequenced was peripheral blood. This clonotype was sampled from a man between 25 and 39 years old with COVID-19, enrolled during active disease. This sequence joins TRBV29-1 and TRBJ2-1; D perhaps matches TRBD2 (6 bases). CDR3 sequence reads: CSLRKGRSDNEQFF. CDR3 nucleotide sequence: TGCAGCCTCAGGAAGGGGAGGTCGGACAATGAGCAGTTCTTC.